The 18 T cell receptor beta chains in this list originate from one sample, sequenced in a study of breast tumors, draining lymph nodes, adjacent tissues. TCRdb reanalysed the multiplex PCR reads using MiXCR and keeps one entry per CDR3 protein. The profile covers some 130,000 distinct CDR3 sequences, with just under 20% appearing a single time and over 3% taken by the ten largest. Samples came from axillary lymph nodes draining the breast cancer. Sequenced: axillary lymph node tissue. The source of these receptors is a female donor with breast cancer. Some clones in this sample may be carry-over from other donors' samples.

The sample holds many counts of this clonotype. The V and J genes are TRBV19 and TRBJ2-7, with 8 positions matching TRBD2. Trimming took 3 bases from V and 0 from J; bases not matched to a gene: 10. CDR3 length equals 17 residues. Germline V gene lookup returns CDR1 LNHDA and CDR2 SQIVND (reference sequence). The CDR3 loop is CASSITPSGPLSYEQYF. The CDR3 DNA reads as TGTGCCAGTAGTATTACACCTAGCGGGCCTCTCTCCTACGAGCAGTACTTC.

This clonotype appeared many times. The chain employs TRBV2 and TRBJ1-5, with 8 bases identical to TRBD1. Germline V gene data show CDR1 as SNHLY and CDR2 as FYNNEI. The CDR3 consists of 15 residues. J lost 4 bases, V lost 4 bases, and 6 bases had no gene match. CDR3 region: CASSGTGGWNQPQHF. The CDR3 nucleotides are TGTGCCAGCAGTGGAACAGGGGGTTGGAATCAGCCCCAGCATTTT.

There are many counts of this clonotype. The chain's CDR3 is CASSLYPGMRDGYTF. CDR3 coding DNA: TGCGCCAGCAGCTTGTATCCGGGCATGAGAGATGGCTACACCTTC. The chain has TRBV5-1 and TRBJ1-2; D unclear. CDR3 length equals 15 residues. Trimming removed 1 base at V and 6 bases at J, with 16 bases between. CDR1 and CDR2 from the germline V gene are SGHRS and YFSETQ. The full variable domain, rest sourced from reference TRBV5-1 and TRBJ1-2, is KAGVTQTPRYLIKTRGQQVTLSCSPISGHRSVSWYQQTPGQGLQFLFEYFSETQRNKGNFPGRFSGRQFSNSRSEMNVSTLELGDSALYLCASSLYPGMRDGYTFGSGTRLTVV.

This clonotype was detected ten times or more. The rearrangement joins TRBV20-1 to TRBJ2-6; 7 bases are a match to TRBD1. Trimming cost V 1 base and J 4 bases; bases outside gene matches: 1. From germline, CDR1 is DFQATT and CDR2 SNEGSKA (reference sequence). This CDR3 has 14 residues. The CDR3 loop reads CSARAGGGANVLTF. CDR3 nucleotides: TGCAGTGCTAGAGCAGGGGGAGGGGCCAACGTCCTGACTTTC.

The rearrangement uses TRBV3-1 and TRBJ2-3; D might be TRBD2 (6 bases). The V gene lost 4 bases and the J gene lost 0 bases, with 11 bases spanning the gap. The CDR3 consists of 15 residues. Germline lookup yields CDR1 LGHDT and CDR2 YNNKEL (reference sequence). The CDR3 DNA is TGTGCCAGCAGCCTCGGACTAACTAGCACAGATACGCAGTATTTT. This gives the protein CASSLGLTSTDTQYF.

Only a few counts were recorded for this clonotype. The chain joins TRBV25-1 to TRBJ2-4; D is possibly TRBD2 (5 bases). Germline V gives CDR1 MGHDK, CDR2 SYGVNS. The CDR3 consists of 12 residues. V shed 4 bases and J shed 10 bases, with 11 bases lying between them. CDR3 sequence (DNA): TGTGCCAGCAGTGGTCGGGGAGTGATTCAGTACTTC. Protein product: CASSGRGVIQYF.

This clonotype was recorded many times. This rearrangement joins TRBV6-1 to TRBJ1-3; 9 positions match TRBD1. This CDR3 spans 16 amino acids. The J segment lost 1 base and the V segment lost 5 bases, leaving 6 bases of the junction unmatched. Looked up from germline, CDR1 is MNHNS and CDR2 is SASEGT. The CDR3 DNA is TGTGCCAGCAGTCCACAGGGGGCCGCGTCTGGAAACACCATATATTTT. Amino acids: CASSPQGAASGNTIYF.

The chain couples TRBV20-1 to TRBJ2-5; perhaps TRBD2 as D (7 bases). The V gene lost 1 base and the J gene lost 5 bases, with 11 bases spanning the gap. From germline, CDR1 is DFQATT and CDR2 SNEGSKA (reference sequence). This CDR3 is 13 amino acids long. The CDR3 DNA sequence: TGCAGTGCTAGAGCGGGGGGCGCGGAGACCCAGTACTTC. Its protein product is CSARAGGAETQYF.

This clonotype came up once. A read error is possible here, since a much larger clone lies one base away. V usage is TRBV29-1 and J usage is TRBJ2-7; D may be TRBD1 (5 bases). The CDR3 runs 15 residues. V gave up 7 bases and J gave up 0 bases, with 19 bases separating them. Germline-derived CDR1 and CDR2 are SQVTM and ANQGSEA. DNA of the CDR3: TGCAGCGCTGAGATATGGACATCGAGCTCCTACGAGCAGTACTTC. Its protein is CSAEIWTSSSYEQYF.

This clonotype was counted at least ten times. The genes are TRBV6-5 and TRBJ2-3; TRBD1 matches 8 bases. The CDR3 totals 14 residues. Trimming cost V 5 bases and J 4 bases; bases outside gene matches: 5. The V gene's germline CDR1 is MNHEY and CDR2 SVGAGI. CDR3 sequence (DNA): TGTGCCAGCAGTACAGGGGGAGGCCCAGATACGCAGTATTTT. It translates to CASSTGGGPDTQYF.

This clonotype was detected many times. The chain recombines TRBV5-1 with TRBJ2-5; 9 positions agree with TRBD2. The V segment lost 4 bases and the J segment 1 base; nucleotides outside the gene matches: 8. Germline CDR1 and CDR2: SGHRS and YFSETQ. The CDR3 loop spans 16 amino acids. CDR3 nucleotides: TGCGCCAGCAGCGTTGTAGCGGGGGCCGTCCAAGAGACCCAGTACTTC. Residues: CASSVVAGAVQETQYF. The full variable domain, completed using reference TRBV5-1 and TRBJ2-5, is KAGVTQTPRYLIKTRGQQVTLSCSPISGHRSVSWYQQTPGQGLQFLFEYFSETQRNKGNFPGRFSGRQFSNSRSEMNVSTLELGDSALYLCASSVVAGAVQETQYFGPGTRLLVL.

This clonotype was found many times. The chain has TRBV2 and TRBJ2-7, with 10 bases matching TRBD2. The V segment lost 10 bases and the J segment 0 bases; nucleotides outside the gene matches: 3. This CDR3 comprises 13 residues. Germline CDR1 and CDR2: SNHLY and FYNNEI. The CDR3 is CATTSGASYEQYF. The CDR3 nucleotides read TGTGCCACAACTAGCGGGGCCTCCTACGAGCAGTACTTC.

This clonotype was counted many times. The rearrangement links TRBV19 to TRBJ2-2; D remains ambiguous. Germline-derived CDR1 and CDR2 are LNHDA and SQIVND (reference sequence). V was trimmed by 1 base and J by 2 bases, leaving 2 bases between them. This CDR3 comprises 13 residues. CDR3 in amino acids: CASSIGNTGELFF. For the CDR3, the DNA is TGTGCCAGTAGTATAGGAAACACCGGGGAGCTGTTTTTT.

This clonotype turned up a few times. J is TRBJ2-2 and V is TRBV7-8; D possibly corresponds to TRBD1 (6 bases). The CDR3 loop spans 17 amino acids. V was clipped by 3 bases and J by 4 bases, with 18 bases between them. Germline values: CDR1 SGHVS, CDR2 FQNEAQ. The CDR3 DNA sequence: TGTGCCAGCAGCTTGCGCGCACAGGGAAAAGGCACCGGGGAGCTGTTTTTT. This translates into CASSLRAQGKGTGELFF.

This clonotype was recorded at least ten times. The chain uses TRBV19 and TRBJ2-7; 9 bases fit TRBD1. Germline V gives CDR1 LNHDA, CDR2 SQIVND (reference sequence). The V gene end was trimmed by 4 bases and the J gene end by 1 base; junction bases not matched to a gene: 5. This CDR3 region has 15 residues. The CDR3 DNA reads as TGTGCCAGTAGTACAAGACAGGGGGGGTCCTACGAGCAGTACTTC. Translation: CASSTRQGGSYEQYF.

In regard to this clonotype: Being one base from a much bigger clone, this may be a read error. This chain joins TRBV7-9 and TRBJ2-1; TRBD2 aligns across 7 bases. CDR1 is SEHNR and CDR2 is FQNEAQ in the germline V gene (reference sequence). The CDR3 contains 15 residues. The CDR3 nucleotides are TGTGCCAGCGGCTTAGACGGGGGGAGCGGGAATGAGCAGTTCTTC. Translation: CASGLDGGSGNEQFF.

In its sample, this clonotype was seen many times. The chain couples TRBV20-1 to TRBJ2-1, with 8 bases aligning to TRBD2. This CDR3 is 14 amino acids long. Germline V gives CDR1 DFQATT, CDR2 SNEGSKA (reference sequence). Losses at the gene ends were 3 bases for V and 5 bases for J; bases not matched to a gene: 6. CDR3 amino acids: CSARVYSGDNEQFF. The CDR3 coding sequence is TGCAGTGCTAGGGTTTATAGCGGGGACAATGAGCAGTTCTTC.

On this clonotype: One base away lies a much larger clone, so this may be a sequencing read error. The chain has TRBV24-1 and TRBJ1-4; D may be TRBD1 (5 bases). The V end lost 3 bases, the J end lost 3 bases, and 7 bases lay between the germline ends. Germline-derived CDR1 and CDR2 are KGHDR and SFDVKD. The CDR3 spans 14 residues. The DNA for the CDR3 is TGTGCCACCAGTGATAGGGGCGCTAATGAAAAACTGTTTTTT. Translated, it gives CATSDRGANEKLFF.